A single sample gave rise to the 25 T cell receptor beta chains below, sequenced in a study of OX40 agonist ivuxolimab in advanced cancers. Libraries were prepared through the immunoSEQ multiplex PCR assay. TCRdb mirrors the immuneACCESS table, restricted to in-frame sequences. Some clones are absent from its copies; in checked studies, under half trace to an unresolved V gene, and the reason for the others is unknown. The sample table records about 51,000 clones; around 77% of these occur just once. Around 2% of the sample belongs to the ten largest clones. The sample consisted of CD4+ or CD8+ T cells sorted from blood, taken in a trial of the OX40 agonist ivuxolimab. The receptors shown here come from an adult with an advanced solid tumor such as melanoma, head and neck, liver or kidney cancer.

Notes on this clone: Within the sample, other DNA sequences also encode this same CDR3. The gene calls are TRBV19 and TRBJ2-7; 10 positions match TRBD1. V lost 5 bases and J lost 4; bases outside the gene matches: 2. CDR1 is LNHDA, CDR2 SQIVND, per germline (reference sequence). This CDR3 is 13 amino acids long. The CDR3 loop reads CASSRDRGYEQYF. The CDR3 region has the DNA TGTGCCAGTAGTCGGGACAGGGGTTACGAGCAGTACTTC.

The J gene is TRBJ1-3, the V gene TRBV19; D is unresolved. Germline V gives CDR1 LNHDA, CDR2 SQIVND (reference sequence). This CDR3 is built from 14 residues. The V end was cut by 6 bases, the J end by 3 bases, with 12 bases between. The CDR3 region has the DNA TGTGCCAGTAGCCGCGGGATAATTGGAAACACCATATATTTT. Protein: CASSRGIIGNTIYF.

V and J are TRBV20-1 and TRBJ1-1; TRBD1 matches at 7 bases. Germline CDR1 is DFQATT and CDR2 is SNEGSKA (reference sequence). This CDR3 spans 11 amino acids. V shed 5 bases, J shed 4 bases, and the junction held 1 base outside the gene matches. The CDR3, as DNA: TGCAGTGCTCAGGGGGGCACTGAAGCTTTCTTT. It translates to CSAQGGTEAFF.

This clone appeared once. This chain joins TRBV5-6 and TRBJ2-2, with 9 nucleotides matching TRBD2. Looked up from germline, CDR1 is SGHDT and CDR2 is YYEEEE. The CDR3 spans 18 residues. V lost 1 base and J lost 6; bases outside the gene matches: 13. In nucleotides, the CDR3 is TGTGCCAGCAGCTTGTCGCGGGAGGGCCTTATTTTTGCCGGGGAGCTGTTTTTT. This encodes CASSLSREGLIFAGELFF.

The genes are TRBV7-3 and TRBJ2-1; unclear D gene. This CDR3 comprises 15 residues. Trimming removed 3 bases at V and 6 bases at J, with 15 bases between. The germline CDR1 and CDR2 sequences are SGHTA and FQGTGA. The CDR3 region is CASSLGIRGSNEQFF. CDR3 in DNA: TGTGCCAGCAGCTTGGGGATCCGTGGTAGCAATGAGCAGTTCTTC.

The genes are TRBV28 and TRBJ2-5; 9 bases match TRBD2. Losses at the gene ends were 6 bases for V and 5 bases for J; bases not matched to a gene: 13. The CDR3 is 16 amino acids. From germline, CDR1 is MDHEN and CDR2 SYDVKM. CDR3 nucleotide sequence: TGTGCCAGCAGCACCCATGGCGGGAGGGCGAGGGAGACCCAGTACTTC. This sequence encodes CASSTHGGRARETQYF.

The chain combines TRBV6-1 with TRBJ1-2; D perhaps matches TRBD1 (5 bases). The germline CDR1 and CDR2 sequences are MNHNS and SASEGT. CDR3 length: 14 residues. Trimming took 6 bases from V and 7 from J, leaving 18 bases between them. The CDR3 sequence is CASRAGPPGSGYTF. CDR3 nucleotide sequence: TGTGCCAGCAGGGCGGGACCTCCAGGCTCTGGCTACACCTTC.

The CDR3 DNA reads TGTGCCAGCAGCTCCGGGACTAGCGGGACGGGTAATGAGCAGTTCTTC. Translated, it gives CASSSGTSGTGNEQFF. The chain couples TRBV7-3 to TRBJ2-1; 13 bases are shared with TRBD2. After removal of 4 bases from V and 7 bases from J, the junction contained 7 bases not matched to a gene. CDR3 length: 16 residues. Germline V gives CDR1 SGHTA, CDR2 FQGTGA.

The chain carries TRBV7-2 and TRBJ1-1; weak D call: TRBD1 (5 bases). CDR1 is SGHTA, CDR2 FQGNSA, per germline. The V gene lost 5 bases and the J gene lost 7 bases, with 17 bases spanning the gap. This CDR3 is 14 amino acids long. The CDR3 DNA sequence: TGTGCCAGCAGCCAGCAACCCCAGGGTTTTGAAGCTTTCTTT. Amino acid sequence: CASSQQPQGFEAFF.

The rearrangement uses TRBV7-6 and TRBJ2-7; maybe TRBD1 (6 bases). There are 17 residues in the CDR3. From germline, CDR1 is SGHVS and CDR2 FNYEAQ. Trimming stripped 4 bases from V and 0 bases from J, with 19 bases between. CDR3 sequence: CASSSGVQQGSSYEQYF. CDR3 nucleotides: TGTGCCAGCAGCTCCGGGGTCCAACAGGGATCCTCCTACGAGCAGTACTTC.

The gene calls are TRBV10-3 and TRBJ1-2, with D perhaps TRBD1 (5 bases). The CDR3 spans 13 residues. The V end was cut by 3 bases, the J end by 6 bases, with 11 bases between. Germline CDR1 and CDR2: ENHRY and SYGVKD. The CDR3 here is CAISEQVFHGYTF. The DNA of the CDR3 is TGTGCCATCAGTGAACAGGTGTTTCATGGCTACACCTTC.

The CDR3 region has the DNA TGCGCCAGCAGCTTGGGAAGCGGACCCTACAATGAGCAGTTCTTC. It codes for CASSLGSGPYNEQFF. The V and J genes are TRBV5-1 and TRBJ2-1, with D perhaps matching TRBD2 (5 bases). The CDR3 consists of 15 residues. The V and J ends lost 0 bases and 2 bases respectively, with 9 bases between them. Germline V CDR1 and CDR2: SGHRS, YFSETQ.

The chain uses TRBV7-9 and TRBJ2-5, with TRBD1 identical over 11 bases. With 4 bases clipped from V and 5 bases from J, the junction kept 6 bases outside the gene matches. The CDR3 runs to 15 residues. From germline, CDR1 is SEHNR and CDR2 FQNEAQ (reference sequence). The CDR3 bases are TGTGCCAGCAGCTACGGGACAGGGGGACAGGAGACCCAGTACTTC. Translated, it gives CASSYGTGGQETQYF.

The chain links TRBV28 to TRBJ1-1, with no clear D. Trimming shortened V by 3 bases and J by 11 bases, and 13 bases separated the two germline ends. CDR1 is MDHEN, CDR2 SYDVKM, per germline. CDR3 size: 12 residues. CDR3 residues: CASSLGGSGAFF. In DNA, the CDR3 is TGTGCCAGCAGTTTGGGTGGTTCCGGCGCTTTCTTT.

This sequence joins TRBV19 and TRBJ1-4; TRBD1 is a possible D gene (6 bases). The CDR3 loop spans 15 amino acids. V lost 5 bases and J lost 0, with 10 bases in between. The germline gives CDR1 LNHDA, CDR2 SQIVND (reference sequence). The chain's CDR3 is CASSVRTATNEKLFF. Written as DNA, the CDR3 is TGTGCCAGTAGTGTTCGGACAGCAACTAATGAAAAACTGTTTTTT.

J is TRBJ2-7 and V is TRBV11-2; D gene uncertain. The length of the CDR3 is 13 residues. V gave up 0 bases and J gave up 12 bases, with 15 bases separating them. Germline loops: CDR1 SGHAT, CDR2 FQNNGV. The CDR3 sequence is CASSLEPSGRRYF. In DNA form, the CDR3 reads TGTGCCAGCAGCTTAGAGCCTTCCGGCCGACGGTACTTC.

This clone was seen more than once but under ten times. CDR3 in DNA: TGTGCCAGCTCGGGCTTGAACACTGAAGCTTTCTTT. It codes for CASSGLNTEAFF. J is TRBJ1-1 and V is TRBV18, with unresolved D. V lost 6 bases and J 0 bases, leaving 5 bases between the germline ends. The CDR3 covers 12 residues. Germline CDR1 KGHSH, CDR2 LQKENI.

This rearrangement joins TRBV10-3 to TRBJ2-3; D is ambiguous. Germline CDR1 ENHRY, CDR2 SYGVKD. CDR3 length: 15 residues. V lost 3 bases to trimming and J lost 0 bases, with 10 bases between them. Written as DNA, the CDR3 is TGTGCCATCAGTGAAATGACGGCGAGCACAGATACGCAGTATTTT. Translated: CAISEMTASTDTQYF.

The chain combines TRBV7-9 with TRBJ2-1, with D possibly being TRBD2 (6 bases). The length of the CDR3 is 12 residues. CDR1 is SEHNR, CDR2 FQNEAQ, per germline (reference sequence). V was pared by 2 bases and J by 15 bases, with 14 bases between. This CDR3 is CASSLSGPPRFF. CDR3 DNA: TGTGCCAGCAGCTTAAGCGGGCCTCCCCGGTTCTTC.

The chain recombines TRBV15 with TRBJ1-1; a possible D gene is TRBD1 (5 bases). The CDR3 contains 12 residues. Germline V gene lookup returns CDR1 LNHNV and CDR2 YYDKDF (reference sequence). V was clipped by 8 bases and J by 1 base, with 8 bases between them. DNA for the CDR3: TGTGCCACCCGGGGGACGAACACTGAAGCTTTCTTT. This codes for CATRGTNTEAFF.

This chain links TRBV7-9 with TRBJ1-5; D perhaps matches TRBD1 (5 bases). The CDR3 extends over 14 amino acids. Trimming stripped 10 bases from V and 4 bases from J, with 17 bases between. The germline CDR1 and CDR2 sequences are SEHNR and FQNEAQ (reference sequence). The CDR3 nucleotides read TGTGCCACCGTTGGGCGGGGGGAAAATCAGCCCCAGCATTTT. The encoded protein is CATVGRGENQPQHF.

V usage is TRBV19 and J usage is TRBJ2-3; 7 nucleotides line up with TRBD2. Unmatched junction bases numbered 11, after V lost 5 bases and J lost 3 bases. Germline loops: CDR1 LNHDA, CDR2 SQIVND (reference sequence). The CDR3 extends over 16 amino acids. CDR3 nucleotides: TGTGCCAGTAGTCGTGGGGCGGGAGAATGGACAGATACGCAGTATTTT. Its translation is CASSRGAGEWTDTQYF. The full variable domain, in which reference TRBV19 and TRBJ2-3 provide the parts outside the CDR3, is DGGITQSPKYLFRKEGQNVTLSCEQNLNHDAMYWYRQDPGQGLRLIYYSQIVNDFQKGDIAEGYSVSREKKESFPLTVTSAQKNPTAFYLCASSRGAGEWTDTQYFGPGTRLTVL.

The chain links TRBV7-8 to TRBJ2-1; TRBD2 aligns across 12 bases. Germline values: CDR1 SGHVS, CDR2 FQNEAQ. The CDR3 consists of 18 residues. V lost 3 bases to trimming and J lost 5 bases; unmatched junction nucleotides: 11. CDR3 region: CASSFRDRGLAGHNEQFF. DNA of the CDR3: TGTGCCAGCAGCTTTAGAGACCGGGGACTAGCGGGCCACAATGAGCAGTTCTTC.

The chain combines TRBV5-1 with TRBJ2-2, with D possibly matching TRBD1 (6 bases). V was trimmed by 4 bases and J by 4 bases, leaving 14 bases between them. The germline V gene has CDR1 SGHRS and CDR2 YFSETQ. The CDR3 covers 15 residues. The CDR3 region is CASSVGQAITGELFF. In nucleotides, the CDR3 is TGCGCCAGCAGCGTGGGACAAGCGATCACCGGGGAGCTGTTTTTT.

This rearrangement joins TRBV25-1 to TRBJ2-1, with D perhaps TRBD2 (6 bases). CDR1 and CDR2 (germline): MGHDK, SYGVNS. CDR3 length: 14 residues. V was pared by 3 bases and J by 6 bases, with 12 bases between. The CDR3 region has the DNA TGTGCCAGCAGTGAGGCGGGAAAGGTCAATGAGCAGTTCTTC. This gives the protein CASSEAGKVNEQFF. Filled out from reference TRBV25-1 and TRBJ2-1, the complete variable domain reads EADIYQTPRYLVIGTGKKITLECSQTMGHDKMYWYQQDPGMELHLIHYSYGVNSTEKGDLSSESTVSRIRTEHFPLTLESARPSHTSQYLCASSEAGKVNEQFFGPGTRLTVL.